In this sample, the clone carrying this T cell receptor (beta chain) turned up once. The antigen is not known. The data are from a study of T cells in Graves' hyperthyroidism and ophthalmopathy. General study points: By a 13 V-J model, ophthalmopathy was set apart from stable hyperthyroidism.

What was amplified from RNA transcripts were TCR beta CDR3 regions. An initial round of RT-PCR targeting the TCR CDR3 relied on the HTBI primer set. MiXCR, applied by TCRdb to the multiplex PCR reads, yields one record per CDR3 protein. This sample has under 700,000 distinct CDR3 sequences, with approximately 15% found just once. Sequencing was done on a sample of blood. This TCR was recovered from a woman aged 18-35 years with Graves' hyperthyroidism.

CDR3 region: CSASAGPLYGYTF. In DNA form, the CDR3 reads TGCAGTGCTAGCGCAGGGCCCCTCTATGGCTACACCTTC. This chain joins TRBV20-1 and TRBJ1-2; D possibly corresponds to TRBD1 (5 bases). The CDR3 has 13 residues. Trimming stripped 3 bases from V and 4 bases from J, with 12 bases between. Germline CDR1 and CDR2: DFQATT and SNEGSKA (reference sequence).